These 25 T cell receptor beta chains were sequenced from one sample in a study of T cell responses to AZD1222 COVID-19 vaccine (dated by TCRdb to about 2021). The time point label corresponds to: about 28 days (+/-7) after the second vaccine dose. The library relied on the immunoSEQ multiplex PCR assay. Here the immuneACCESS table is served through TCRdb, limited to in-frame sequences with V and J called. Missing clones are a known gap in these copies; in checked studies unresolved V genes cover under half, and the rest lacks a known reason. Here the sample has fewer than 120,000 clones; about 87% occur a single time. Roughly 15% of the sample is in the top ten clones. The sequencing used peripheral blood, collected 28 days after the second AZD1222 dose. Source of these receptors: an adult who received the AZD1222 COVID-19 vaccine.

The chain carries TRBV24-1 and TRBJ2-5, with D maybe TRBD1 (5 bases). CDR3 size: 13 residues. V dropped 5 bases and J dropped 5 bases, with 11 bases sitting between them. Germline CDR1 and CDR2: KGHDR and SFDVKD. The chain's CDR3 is CATSVGPLETQYF. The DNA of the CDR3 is TGTGCCACCAGTGTGGGGCCACTTGAGACCCAGTACTTC.

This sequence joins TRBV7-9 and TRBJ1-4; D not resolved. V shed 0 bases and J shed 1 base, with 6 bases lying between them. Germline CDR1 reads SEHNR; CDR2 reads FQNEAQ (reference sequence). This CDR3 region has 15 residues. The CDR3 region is CASSLAGITNEKLFF. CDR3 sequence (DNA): TGTGCCAGCAGCTTAGCGGGTATAACTAATGAAAAACTGTTTTTT.

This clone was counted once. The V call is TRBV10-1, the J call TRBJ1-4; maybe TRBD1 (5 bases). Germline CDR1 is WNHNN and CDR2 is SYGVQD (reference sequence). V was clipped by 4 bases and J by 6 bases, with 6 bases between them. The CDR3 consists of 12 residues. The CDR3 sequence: CASSATDEKLFF. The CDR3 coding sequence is TGCGCCAGCAGTGCGACAGATGAAAAACTGTTTTTT.

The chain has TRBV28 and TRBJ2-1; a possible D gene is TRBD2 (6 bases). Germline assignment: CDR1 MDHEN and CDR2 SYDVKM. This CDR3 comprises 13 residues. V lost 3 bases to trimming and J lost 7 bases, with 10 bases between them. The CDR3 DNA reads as TGTGCCAGCAGTTTGGGACTTCGGAATGAGCAGTTCTTC. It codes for CASSLGLRNEQFF.

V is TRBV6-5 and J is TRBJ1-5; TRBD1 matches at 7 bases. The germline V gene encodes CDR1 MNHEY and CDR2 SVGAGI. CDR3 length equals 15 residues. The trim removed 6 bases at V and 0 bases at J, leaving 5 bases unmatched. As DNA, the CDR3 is TGTGCCAGCAGCAGGGGACAGTATAGCAATCAGCCCCAGCATTTT. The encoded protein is CASSRGQYSNQPQHF.

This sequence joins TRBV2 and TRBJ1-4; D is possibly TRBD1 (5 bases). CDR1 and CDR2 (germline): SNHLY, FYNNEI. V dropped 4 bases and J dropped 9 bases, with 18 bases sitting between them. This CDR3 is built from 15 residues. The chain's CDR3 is CASSVQQGVWKKLFF. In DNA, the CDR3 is TGTGCCAGCAGTGTACAGCAGGGTGTATGGAAAAAACTGTTTTTT.

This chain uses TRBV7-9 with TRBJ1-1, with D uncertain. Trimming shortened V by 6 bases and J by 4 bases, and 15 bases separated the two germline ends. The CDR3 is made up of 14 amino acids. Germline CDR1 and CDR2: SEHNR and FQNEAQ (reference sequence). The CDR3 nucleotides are TGTGCCAGCAGTTTACGGGCTGCGGTCACTGAAGCTTTCTTT. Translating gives CASSLRAAVTEAFF.

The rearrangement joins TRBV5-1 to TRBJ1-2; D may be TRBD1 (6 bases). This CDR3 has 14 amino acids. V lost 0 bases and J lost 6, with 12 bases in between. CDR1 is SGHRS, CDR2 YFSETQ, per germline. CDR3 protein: CASSLERAGDGYTF. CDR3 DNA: TGCGCCAGCAGCTTGGAGAGGGCAGGGGATGGCTACACCTTC.

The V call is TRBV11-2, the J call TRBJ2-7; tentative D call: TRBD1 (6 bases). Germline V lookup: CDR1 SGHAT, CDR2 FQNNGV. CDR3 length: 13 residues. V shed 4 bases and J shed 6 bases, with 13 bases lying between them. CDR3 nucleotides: TGTGCCAGCAGCTCAACAGGGTTCCGCGAGCAGTACTTC. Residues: CASSSTGFREQYF.

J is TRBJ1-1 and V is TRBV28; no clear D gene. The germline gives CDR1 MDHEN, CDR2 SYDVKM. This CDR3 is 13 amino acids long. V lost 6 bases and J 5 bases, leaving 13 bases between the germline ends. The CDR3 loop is CASSPRGDTEAFF. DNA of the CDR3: TGTGCCAGCAGCCCCCGCGGGGATACTGAAGCTTTCTTT.

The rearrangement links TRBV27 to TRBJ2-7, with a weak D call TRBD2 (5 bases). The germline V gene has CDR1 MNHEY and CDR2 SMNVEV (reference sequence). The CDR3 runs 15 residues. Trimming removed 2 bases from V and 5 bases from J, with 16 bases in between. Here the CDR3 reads CASSLGHPKGDEQYF. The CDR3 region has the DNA TGTGCCAGCAGTTTAGGGCATCCCAAGGGAGACGAGCAGTACTTC.

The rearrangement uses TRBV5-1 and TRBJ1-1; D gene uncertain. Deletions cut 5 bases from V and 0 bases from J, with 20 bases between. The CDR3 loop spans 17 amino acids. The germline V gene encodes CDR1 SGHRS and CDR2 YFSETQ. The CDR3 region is CASSFLPPGPLNTEAFF. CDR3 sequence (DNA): TGCGCCAGCAGTTTCCTGCCCCCGGGCCCTCTGAACACTGAAGCTTTCTTT.

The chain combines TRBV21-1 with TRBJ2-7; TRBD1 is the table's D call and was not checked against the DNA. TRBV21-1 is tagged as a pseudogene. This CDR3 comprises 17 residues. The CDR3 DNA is TGTGCCAGCAGCAAAGCGCGAGGGGGCAAAGGCTCCTACGAGCAGTACTTC. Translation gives CASSKARGGKGSYEQYF.

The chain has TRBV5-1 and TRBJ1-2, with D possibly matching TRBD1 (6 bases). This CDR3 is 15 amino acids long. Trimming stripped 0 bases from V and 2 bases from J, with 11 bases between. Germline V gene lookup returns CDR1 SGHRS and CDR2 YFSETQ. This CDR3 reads CASSLAGEGNYGYTF. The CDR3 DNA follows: TGCGCCAGCAGCTTGGCAGGGGAGGGCAACTATGGCTACACCTTC.

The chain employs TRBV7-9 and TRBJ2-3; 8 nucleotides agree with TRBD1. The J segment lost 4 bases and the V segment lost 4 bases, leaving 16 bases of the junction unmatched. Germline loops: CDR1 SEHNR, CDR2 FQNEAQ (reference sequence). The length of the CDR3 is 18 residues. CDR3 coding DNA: TGTGCCAGCAGCTCGATCCTAGGACAGGGAAGGACGCCAGATACGCAGTATTTT. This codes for CASSSILGQGRTPDTQYF.

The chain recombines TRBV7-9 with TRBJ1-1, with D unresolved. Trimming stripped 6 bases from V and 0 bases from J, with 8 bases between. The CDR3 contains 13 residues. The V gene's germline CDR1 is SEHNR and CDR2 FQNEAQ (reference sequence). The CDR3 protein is CASRDNMNTEAFF. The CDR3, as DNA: TGTGCCAGCAGAGACAACATGAACACTGAAGCTTTCTTT.

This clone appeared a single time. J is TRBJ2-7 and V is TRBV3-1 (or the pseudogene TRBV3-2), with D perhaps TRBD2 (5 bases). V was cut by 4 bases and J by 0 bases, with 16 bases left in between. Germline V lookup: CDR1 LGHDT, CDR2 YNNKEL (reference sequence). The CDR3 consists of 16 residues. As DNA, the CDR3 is TGTGCCAGCAGCCTCGGAAGCAGGAGGAGCTCCTACGAGCAGTACTTC. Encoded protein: CASSLGSRRSSYEQYF.

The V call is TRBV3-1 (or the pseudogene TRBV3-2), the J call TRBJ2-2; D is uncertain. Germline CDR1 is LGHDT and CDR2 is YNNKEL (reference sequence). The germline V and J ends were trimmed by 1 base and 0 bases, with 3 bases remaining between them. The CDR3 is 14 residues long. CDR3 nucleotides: TGTGCCAGCAGCCAAGGCCCGAACACCGGGGAGCTGTTTTTT. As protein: CASSQGPNTGELFF.

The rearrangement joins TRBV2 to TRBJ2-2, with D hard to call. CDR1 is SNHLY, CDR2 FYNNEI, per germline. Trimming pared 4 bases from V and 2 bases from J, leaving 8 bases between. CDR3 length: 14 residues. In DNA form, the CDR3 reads TGTGCCAGCAGTGGCAGGTTAAACACCGGGGAGCTGTTTTTT. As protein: CASSGRLNTGELFF.

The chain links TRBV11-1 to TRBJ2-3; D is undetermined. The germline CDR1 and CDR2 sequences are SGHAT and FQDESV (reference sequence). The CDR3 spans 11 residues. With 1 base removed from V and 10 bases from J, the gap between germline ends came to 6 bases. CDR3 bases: TGTGCCAGCAGCTTAGATGGGGCGCAGTATTTT. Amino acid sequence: CASSLDGAQYF.

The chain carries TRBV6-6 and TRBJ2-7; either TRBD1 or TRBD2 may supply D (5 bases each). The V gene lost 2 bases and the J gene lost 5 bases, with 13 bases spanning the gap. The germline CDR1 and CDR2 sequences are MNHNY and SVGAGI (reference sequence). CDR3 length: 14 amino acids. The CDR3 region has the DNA TGTGCCAGCAGTTACGGGGTCGGGACGAACGAGCAGTACTTC. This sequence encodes CASSYGVGTNEQYF.

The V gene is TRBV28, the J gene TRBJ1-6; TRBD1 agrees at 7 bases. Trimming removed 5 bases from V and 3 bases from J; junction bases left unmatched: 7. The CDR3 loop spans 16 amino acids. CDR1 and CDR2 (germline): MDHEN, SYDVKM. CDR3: CASSSPGTDYNSPLHF. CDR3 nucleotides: TGTGCCAGCAGTAGCCCCGGGACAGACTATAATTCACCCCTCCACTTT.

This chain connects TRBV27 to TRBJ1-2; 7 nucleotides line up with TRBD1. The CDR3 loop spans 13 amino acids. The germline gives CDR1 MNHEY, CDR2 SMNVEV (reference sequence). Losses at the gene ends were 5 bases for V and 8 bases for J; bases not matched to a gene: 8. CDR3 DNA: TGTGCCAGCAGTCTTCAGGGGGAGGGAGGCTACACCTTC. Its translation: CASSLQGEGGYTF.

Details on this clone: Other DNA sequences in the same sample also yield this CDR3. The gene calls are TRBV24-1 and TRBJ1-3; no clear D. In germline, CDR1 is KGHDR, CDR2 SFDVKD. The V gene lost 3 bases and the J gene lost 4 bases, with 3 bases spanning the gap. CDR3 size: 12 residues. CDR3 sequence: CATSDTGNTIYF. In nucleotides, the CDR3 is TGTGCCACCAGTGATACAGGAAACACCATATATTTT.

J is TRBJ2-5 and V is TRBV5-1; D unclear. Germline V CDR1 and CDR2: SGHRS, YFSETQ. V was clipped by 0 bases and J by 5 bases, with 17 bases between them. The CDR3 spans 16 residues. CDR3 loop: CASSLGLGNSLETQYF. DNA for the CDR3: TGCGCCAGCAGCTTGGGCTTAGGCAATAGCCTGGAGACCCAGTACTTC.